This T cell receptor beta chain was sequenced during a study of T cell repertoires in cytomegalovirus infection. For the study at large: Recently identified HLA-C-restricted CMV epitopes were used, and well-studied HLA-B-restricted CMV epitopes were used as well. CMV infection plus the matching HLA type was flagged by public TCR beta signatures.

MiXCR, run by TCRdb on the reads, gives a single entry per CDR3 protein. The table shows 550,000 to 700,000 distinct CDR3 sequences, with over 35% occurring only once. Study results and limitations: The study found HLA-C-restricted CMV-specific TCR beta clonotypes dominating the ex vivo response. The cumulative frequency of public TCR beta families identified carriers of CMV plus the relevant HLA.

The CDR3 is made up of 18 amino acids. The V end was cut by 4 bases, the J end by 0 bases, with 19 bases between. The germline V gene has CDR1 SEHNR and CDR2 FQNEAQ (reference sequence). This clonotype came up many times. Its antigen remains unidentified. The chain joins TRBV7-9 to TRBJ2-1; D gene uncertain. The source material was cultured PBMCs, sampled from culture after CMV antigen stimulation. The receptor was isolated from a human donor in good health (CMV status not recorded). Some clones in this sample may be carry-over from other donors' samples. The CDR3 coding sequence is TGTGCCAGCAGCTCACGAGTGTCGGAGCCATCCTCCTACAATGAGCAGTTCTTC. This codes for CASSSRVSEPSSYNEQFF.